Presented here are 7 T cell receptor beta chains from one specimen sequenced in a study of T cell repertoires in cytomegalovirus infection. TCRdb independently ran MiXCR on the reads; one entry per CDR3 protein. This table has 200,000 to 250,000 distinct CDR3 sequences, 6% to 8% appearing once. Sequenced input: PBMCs. The receptors were gathered from a human donor in good health (CMV status not recorded). Some clones in this sample may be carry-over from other donors' samples.

This clonotype was recorded a few times. This chain joins TRBV28 and TRBJ2-7; the match to TRBD1 covers 7 bases. CDR3 length: 15 residues. CDR1 MDHEN and CDR2 SYDVKM come from the germline V gene. With 3 bases clipped from V and 2 bases from J, the junction kept 7 bases outside the gene matches. The CDR3 nucleotides read TGTGCCAGCAGTTTCATACAGGGGCGAACCTACGAGCAGTACTTC. This translates into CASSFIQGRTYEQYF.

Many counts were recorded for this clonotype. CDR3 in amino acids: CASSFDRGGASYEQYF. CDR3 DNA: TGTGCCAGCAGTTTCGATCGAGGGGGGGCTTCGTACGAGCAGTACTTC. This sequence joins TRBV12-3 or TRBV12-4 and TRBJ2-7; possible D gene TRBD2, 7 bases. CDR3 length: 16 amino acids. The V gene lost 3 bases and the J gene lost 4 bases, with 19 bases spanning the gap.

This clonotype showed up many times. The genes are TRBV6-6 and TRBJ2-7; possible D gene TRBD2, 5 bases. With 5 bases removed from V and 3 bases from J, the gap between germline ends came to 8 bases. Germline V lookup: CDR1 MNHNY, CDR2 SVGAGI (reference sequence). The CDR3 runs to 12 residues. Here the CDR3 DNA reads TGTGCCAGCAGTCCCGGGATCTACGAGCAGTACTTC. It translates to CASSPGIYEQYF.

The rearrangement joins TRBV19 to TRBJ1-5, with no clear D. The CDR3 covers 14 residues. Germline CDR1 LNHDA, CDR2 SQIVND (reference sequence). V was pared by 5 bases and J by 6 bases, with 14 bases between. The CDR3 loop is CASSADGPGQPQHF. CDR3 nucleotides: TGTGCCAGTAGTGCCGACGGTCCAGGTCAGCCCCAGCATTTT.

This clonotype was seen repeatedly, ten times or more. J is TRBJ1-1 and V is TRBV7-2; 11 nucleotides align to TRBD1. The CDR3 loop spans 16 amino acids. V was clipped by 1 base and J by 4 bases; unmatched bases: 5. CDR1 is SGHTA, CDR2 FQGNSA, per germline. CDR3 in DNA: TGTGCCAGCAGCTTAGACCGGGACAGGGGGTTCACTGAAGCTTTCTTT. It encodes CASSLDRDRGFTEAFF.

In this sample, this clonotype turned up many times. The rearrangement uses TRBV28 and TRBJ2-7, with D hard to call. V was shortened by 2 bases and J by 6 bases, with 14 bases between the two germline ends. The CDR3 sequence is 14 residues long. CDR1 is MDHEN and CDR2 is SYDVKM in the germline V gene. This chain's CDR3 is CASSLRADASEQYF. The CDR3 DNA is TGTGCCAGCAGTTTAAGGGCGGACGCCTCCGAGCAGTACTTC.

This clonotype was seen at least ten times. The gene calls are TRBV12-3 or TRBV12-4 and TRBJ1-1, with D unresolved. Trimming shortened V by 1 base and J by 4 bases, and 10 bases separated the two germline ends. The CDR3 loop spans 14 amino acids. The CDR3 here is CASSLGGSSTEAFF. CDR3 nucleotide sequence: TGTGCCAGCAGTTTAGGAGGGTCCAGCACTGAAGCTTTCTTT.